This T cell receptor beta chain originates from a study of T cells in Graves' hyperthyroidism and ophthalmopathy (dated by TCRdb to about 2019). Some background on the complete study: Peripheral blood was collected at initial diagnosis, before any treatment. TCR V-J signatures able to tell the groups apart were searched for in a discovery cohort of some 100 patients, of whom under 45 had Graves' ophthalmopathy and about 60 had stable Graves' hyperthyroidism. Prospective prediction of ophthalmopathy was tested in an independent validation cohort consisting of 18 to 20 hyperthyroidism patients and more than 15 patients who later progressed to ophthalmopathy. For training and testing, the approximately 97 patients in the discovery cohort were randomly divided in a 7:3 ratio. The study also compared thyroid tissue and blood T-cell repertoires from several Graves' hyperthyroidism patients. After sampling, hyperthyroidism patients received methimazole starting at 30 mg daily, and ophthalmopathy patients received high-dose intravenous methylprednisolone. TCR Vbeta CDR3 sequencing of 130 to 150 peripheral blood samples (43 ophthalmopathy, 75 to 80 hyperthyroidism and some 17 progressor patients) is reported in the paper. Overall study results and their limits: Most expanded thyroid clonotypes (frequency above 0.001) were also found in blood, which suggests that blood repertoires may mirror thyroid immune responses. In cross-validation, a model built on a 13 V-J signature told ophthalmopathy apart from stable hyperthyroidism with 87.88% sensitivity and approximately 84% specificity, and in testing the same model reached 80%/75%. In validation, progression to ophthalmopathy was predicted by the model with around 71% sensitivity and 72.22% specificity, a median of approximately 6.5 months before onset. No statistical method was used to set the sample size in advance, and investigators knew the group allocation.

The TCR beta CDR3 regions were amplified from RNA transcripts. A first-round RT-PCR of the TCR CDR3 used the HTBI primer set with the Qiagen OneStep RT-PCR kit. The libraries were constructed in a second round of multiplex PCR and then size-selected and purified. Sequencing of the libraries was done on an Illumina HiSeq2000 using paired-end 100 bp reads. As for the authors' bioinformatics: SOAPnuke was used to process the raw data, throwing out any read that contained adapters or uncalled bases, had a mean Phred below 15, or lacked an exact constant-primer or identifier match. High-quality paired reads were merged with COPE v1.2.5, and unique nucleotide sequences were defined as clonotypes. MiTCR v1.1 was used to align the clonotypes against IMGT TRBV, TRBD and TRBJ reference segments. The analysis included only V-J combinations with a frequency above 0.0001, which together covered approximately 99% of the repertoires. The TCS score was defined as the ratio of F50 (clonal expansion) to E x V (chaos), calculated using BLOSUM62-based TCRdist between CDR3 peptides within each V-J. Welch's t-statistics and random forest reduced 500 to 550 V-J features to around 14, which were used in a naive Bayes classifier (R e1071). TCRdb trimmed the raw reads at Q25, called clones with MiXCR and kept productive beta chains. For every CDR3 protein sequence, its rows merge into one entry that carries the most common genes and DNA. The V and J calls were not made by the authors but by TCRdb's processing. This sample has approximately 600,000 distinct CDR3 sequences in its table, and about 17% of those were observed once. The ten largest clones take up around 4% of the sample.

Stable Graves' hyperthyroidism was defined as no progression to ophthalmopathy during 18 months of follow-up. Hyperthyroidism patients were aged 18 to 65 years and newly diagnosed, with disease duration of less than 2 months. Patients with uncontrolled infections, other autoimmune diseases, pregnancy or lactation were excluded. Diagnoses were based on clinical symptoms, serum thyroxine and TRAb, thyroid ultrasound and orbital computed tomography. PBMCs were isolated from 10 ml of fresh peripheral blood by Ficoll-Paque density gradient centrifugation. Trizol reagent was used to extract total RNA, and RNA quality was then checked on an Agilent 2100 Bioanalyzer. The germline V gene encodes CDR1 SGHDN and CDR2 FVKESK. V is cut by 0 bases and J by 4 bases, and the space between the germline ends is 9 bases. The cysteine opens and the phenylalanine closes a CDR3 of 14 amino acids. The read is trimmed to its CDR3 DNA, 42 bases read in frame from base 1.

Concerning this clonotype: Its antigen has not been determined. The sample holds no much larger clone one base away, and base qualities are not on file.

The sample was blood. The receptor comes from a woman younger than 45 with Graves' hyperthyroidism. The chain uses TRBV14 and TRBJ2-5; perhaps TRBD2 is the D gene, with 5 bases matching. The DNA sequence is as follows: TGTGCCAGCAGCCAAGATTGGAGCGGAGAGACCCAGTACTTC. Translated, this is CASSQDWSGETQYF. Reference TRBV14 and TRBJ2-5 genes cover what lies past the CDR3, so the full variable domain is EAGVTQFPSHSVIEKGQTVTLRCDPISGHDNLYWYRRVMGKEIKFLLHFVKESKQDESGMPNNRFLAERTGGTYSTLKVQPAELEDSGVYFCASSQDWSGETQYFGPGTRLLVL.